Sequencing of this TCR beta chain was carried out in a study of cytomegalovirus exposure and HLA in healthy donors. Study-wide context: Around 190 million T cells yielded 120 million or so unique TCR beta sequences, as an earlier analysis found.

Trimming at V came to 6 bases and at J to 5 bases, leaving 5 bases not matched to a gene. CDR3 length: 14 residues. CDR1 is SGHTA and CDR2 is FQGTGA in the germline V gene. General study results and limits: A few V segments could not be told apart, such as TRBV6-2 and TRBV6-3, and were left out. Later analysis associated a missense DCLRE1C variant with TCR beta V- and J-gene trimming.

The PCR employed 60 Vbeta primers together with 13 Jbeta primers. As handled by the study authors: Tens of millions of unique TCR beta chains, roughly 11 million of them shared, were counted by a later analysis. The data were produced by immunoSEQ multiplex PCR, yet TCRdb's version contains in-frame clones alone and is incomplete. The V and J calls and clone size were taken over from that table, and D and trimming were inferred from the DNA. The sample consists of more than 90,000 clones, more than 70% of them appearing once. As regards this clone: Antigen specificity is unknown.

The chain is built from TRBV7-3 and TRBJ2-2, with 8 bases that match TRBD2. This receptor was taken from a female donor in good health and CMV-seronegative. What was sequenced was PBMCs. The CDR3 DNA sequence: TGTGCCAGCAGTCTAGAGCGGGAGACCGGGGAGCTGTTTTTT. Residues: CASSLERETGELFF.